The subject of this entry is one T cell receptor (beta chain). The specificity of this receptor is unknown. No much larger clone is present one base from it, and per-base qualities are unavailable. This entry belongs to a study of cytomegalovirus exposure and HLA in healthy donors (dated by TCRdb to the late 2010s). Broadly, across the study: The 666 repertoires of the first cohort and the 120 validation repertoires were produced on the same platform, according to a later analysis. The study aimed to test whether cataloging public T cell receptors could reveal signatures of past pathogen exposure. Besides the first cohort of approximately 670 subjects, a separate validation cohort made up of over 100 different subjects was used. The study combined high-throughput TCR immunosequencing, statistical association of individual TCRs with disease status, and machine learning to predict cytomegalovirus infection status. Overall study results and their limits: Across donors, most TCR sequences were observed very rarely, whereas some public TCRs were present in many individuals. The study gave a list of some 150 TCR beta chains associated with cytomegalovirus. The classifier was reported to diagnose cytomegalovirus status with high specificity and sensitivity in both the original cohort and the validation cohort. The authors suggested that the approach could potentially be extended to other disease states and immunological phenotypes. Of the cluster scores, about 94% were above 0 in a later analysis, which found that TCRs clustered in the first cohort also tended to co-occur in the 110 or so validation repertoires. In vitro tests confirmed that a few of the cytomegalovirus-associated TCR beta chains recognize cytomegalovirus antigens. A later analysis had no HLA typing for the validation cohort, so co-occurrence there was scored across all 110 or so repertoires.

Libraries were made using the immunoSEQ multiplex PCR assay. As for the original processing: A statistical classification framework was built to diagnose cytomegalovirus status from the catalog of TCR beta chain sequences. This is the immuneACCESS table as TCRdb keeps it, with only in-frame sequences that have V and J called. A part of the clones is gone; compared with another copy, unresolved V genes explain less than half, and the rest is unexplained. V, J and clone size are those of that table, while D and trimming were read from the DNA. The sample table lists 100,000 to 150,000 clones, roughly nine tenths of them with a count of one. The ten largest clones add up to 1.1% of the sample. The donors were included in the validation cohort of some 120 subjects, a group kept apart from the roughly 700-subject first cohort. The receptor's source is a woman in her late teens or twenties in good health and CMV-seronegative. The sample taken for sequencing was PBMCs.

The CDR3 has the sequence CASSQSSAGGPPGREQFF. The nucleotide sequence reads as follows: TGTGCCAGCAGCCAATCCTCAGCGGGAGGGCCGCCGGGGCGTGAGCAGTTCTTC. The rearranged segments are TRBV4-2 and TRBJ2-1, with TRBD2 identical over 10 junction bases. V is trimmed back by 2 bases and J by 9 bases, and the junction contains 16 bases that no gene match accounts for. CDR1 and CDR2 were assigned from the germline V gene as LGHNA and YNFKEQ. The CDR3, cysteine through phenylalanine, is 18 amino acids long. Of the read, only the CDR3 DNA is kept; its 54 bases are in frame from base 1.